The 4 T cell receptor beta chains reported below all come from one sample, sequenced in a study of cytomegalovirus exposure and HLA in healthy donors. A multiplex PCR was run with 60 Vbeta primers and 13 Jbeta primers. Produced via immunoSEQ multiplex PCR; TCRdb's table is partial and in-frame only. Its table records roughly 150,000 clones. Material: PBMCs. The receptor set was obtained from a woman aged 45-60 years in good health and CMV-seronegative.

This chain connects TRBV6-5 to TRBJ2-7; 7 bases are shared with TRBD2. Germline loops: CDR1 MNHEY, CDR2 SVGAGI. J was trimmed by 10 bases and V by 4 bases; bases with no gene match: 10. The CDR3 is 13 residues long. CDR3 nucleotide sequence: TGTGCCAGCAGTTCCCTTACTAGCGATCAACAGTACTTC. Translated: CASSSLTSDQQYF.

Comment on this clone: One junction end disagrees with the germline gene, perhaps due to a read error. The chain couples TRBV30 to TRBJ1-6; 7 bases align to TRBD1. The V gene's germline CDR1 is GTSNPN and CDR2 SVGIG (reference sequence). The CDR3 consists of 15 residues. CDR3 protein: CAGSAGTAYNSPLHF. The DNA of the CDR3 is TGTGCCGGGAGTGCCGGGACAGCTTATAATTCACCCCTCCACTTT.

The chain joins TRBV9 to TRBJ2-1, with D tentatively TRBD1 (6 bases). CDR1 is SGDLS, CDR2 YYNGEE, per germline. V dropped 6 bases and J dropped 7 bases, with 14 bases sitting between them. There are 13 residues in the CDR3. CDR3 coding DNA: TGTGCCAGCACCCCGGACAGCCCTAATGAGCAGTTCTTC. Its translation is CASTPDSPNEQFF.

The chain employs TRBV19 and TRBJ2-7; 7 bases line up with TRBD1. Germline assignment: CDR1 LNHDA and CDR2 SQIVND (reference sequence). The CDR3 extends over 13 amino acids. Unmatched junction bases numbered 7, after V lost 5 bases and J lost 6 bases. The CDR3 loop is CASSATGVGEQYF. The CDR3 bases are TGTGCCAGTAGTGCCACAGGGGTGGGCGAGCAGTACTTC.